A single sample gave rise to the 26 T cell receptor beta chains below, sequenced in a study of fetal regulatory T cell absence and autoimmunity. Produced via immunoSEQ multiplex PCR; TCRdb's table is partial and in-frame only. The table records roughly 95,000 clones, about two thirds of them present only once. Sequenced sample: pancreas tissue. The receptor set was obtained from a male donor with IPEX syndrome.

The chain recombines TRBV11-2 with TRBJ2-7, with 7 bases aligning to TRBD2. The CDR3 has 19 amino acids. The germline CDR1 and CDR2 sequences are SGHAT and FQNNGV. J lost 3 bases, V lost 2 bases, and 19 bases had no gene match. The chain's CDR3 is CASSLIPLSAGMSFYEQYF. DNA for the CDR3: TGTGCCAGCAGCTTAATCCCCCTTTCAGCGGGGATGTCATTCTACGAGCAGTACTTC.

The J gene is TRBJ1-2, the V gene TRBV5-6; D is perhaps TRBD1 (5 bases). CDR1 SGHDT and CDR2 YYEEEE come from the germline V gene. Trimming shortened V by 3 bases and J by 5 bases, and 23 bases separated the two germline ends. The CDR3 totals 17 residues. The DNA of the CDR3 is TGTGCCAGCAGCTCCCACCGACTCTCGACAGACCCGTATGGCTACACCTTC. It is translated as CASSSHRLSTDPYGYTF.

The chain recombines TRBV29-1 with TRBJ2-3; possibly TRBD1 for D (7 bases). V shed 3 bases and J shed 2 bases, with 15 bases lying between them. CDR1 and CDR2 (germline): SQVTM, ANQGSEA. This CDR3 is 15 amino acids long. CDR3 DNA sequence: TGCAGCGTTGAGAGGGCAGGGGGGCACACAGATACGCAGTATTTT. This encodes CSVERAGGHTDTQYF.

The V call is TRBV10-3, the J call TRBJ2-7; 8 bases fit TRBD2. The V segment lost 0 bases and the J segment 2 bases; nucleotides outside the gene matches: 3. The CDR3 sequence is 15 residues long. Germline-derived CDR1 and CDR2 are ENHRY and SYGVKD. This chain's CDR3 is CAISESTSVTYEQYF. CDR3 sequence (DNA): TGTGCCATCAGTGAGTCGACTAGCGTTACCTACGAGCAGTACTTC.

In its sample, this clone was seen a few times. The J gene is TRBJ2-2, the V gene TRBV27, with D uncertain. V gave up 6 bases and J gave up 2 bases, with 10 bases separating them. The CDR3 is 14 residues long. Looked up from germline, CDR1 is MNHEY and CDR2 is SMNVEV (reference sequence). The CDR3 spells CASRTSFNTGELFF. The CDR3 DNA follows: TGTGCCAGCAGAACGAGCTTTAACACCGGGGAGCTGTTTTTT.

The rearrangement links TRBV18 to TRBJ1-6; D may be TRBD1 (6 bases). CDR3 size: 14 residues. Germline V gene lookup returns CDR1 KGHSH and CDR2 LQKENI. V shed 3 bases and J shed 3 bases, with 6 bases lying between them. The CDR3 here is CASSPGHYNSPLHF. CDR3 DNA: TGTGCCAGCTCACCGGGACACTATAATTCACCCCTCCACTTT.

This chain uses TRBV11-2 with TRBJ2-7; no clear D gene. CDR3 length: 15 residues. Germline V gives CDR1 SGHAT, CDR2 FQNNGV. With 1 base removed from V and 9 bases from J, the gap between germline ends came to 19 bases. The CDR3 spells CASSLVPSPYVGQYF. The CDR3 DNA reads as TGTGCCAGCAGCTTAGTGCCTAGTCCCTACGTCGGGCAGTACTTC.

J is TRBJ2-7 and V is TRBV27, with TRBD2 matching 9 bases. With V trimmed by 6 bases and J by 0 bases, 3 bases remained unmatched. The CDR3 is 14 amino acids. Germline-derived CDR1 and CDR2 are MNHEY and SMNVEV (reference sequence). CDR3 region: CASSSSGDSYEQYF. CDR3 nucleotides: TGTGCCAGCAGCTCTAGCGGGGACTCCTACGAGCAGTACTTC.

This clone has just a few counts. One end of the junction does not line up with germline, which may come from a read error. The chain uses TRBV7-7 and TRBJ2-7, with TRBD2 matching 7 bases. Germline-derived CDR1 and CDR2 are SSHAT and FNYEAQ (reference sequence). CDR3 length: 15 amino acids. DNA for the CDR3: TGTGCTAGCAGCTTGATAGCGGGTCCCTCCTACGAGCAGTACTTC. Translated, it gives CASSLIAGPSYEQYF.

V usage is TRBV7-9 and J usage is TRBJ2-7; the D is unclear. The CDR3 is 13 residues long. Germline V CDR1 and CDR2: SEHNR, FQNEAQ (reference sequence). The germline V and J ends were trimmed by 0 bases and 1 base, with 4 bases remaining between them. The CDR3: CASSLASSYEQYF. CDR3 bases: TGTGCCAGCAGCTTAGCCTCTTCCTACGAGCAGTACTTC.

The chain joins TRBV6-1 to TRBJ1-2; 7 bases line up with TRBD1. The CDR3 has 16 residues. Germline V gene data show CDR1 as MNHNS and CDR2 as SASEGT. J was trimmed by 8 bases and V by 2 bases; bases with no gene match: 14. CDR3 coding DNA: TGTGCCAGCAGTGAATTAGAGACAGGGTTTCGAAAGGGCTACACCTTC. Encoded protein: CASSELETGFRKGYTF.

The chain recombines TRBV5-4 with TRBJ2-1; 13 bases line up with TRBD2. The CDR3 is 18 amino acids. CDR1 SGHNT and CDR2 YYREEE come from the germline V gene (reference sequence). V lost 3 bases, J lost 3 bases, and 9 bases stayed unmatched. CDR3 sequence: CASSWAPWTSGSYNEQFF. The CDR3 region has the DNA TGTGCCAGCAGCTGGGCCCCGTGGACTAGCGGGAGCTACAATGAGCAGTTCTTC.

The chain joins TRBV11-2 to TRBJ2-5; TRBD2 aligns across 7 bases. The ends lost 0 bases at V and 4 bases at J; junction bases unmatched: 8. In germline, CDR1 is SGHAT, CDR2 FQNNGV. The CDR3 has 16 amino acids. The CDR3 nucleotides are TGTGCCAGCAGCTTAGACGGGGGGTTTACGTTAGAGACCCAGTACTTC. As protein: CASSLDGGFTLETQYF.

The gene calls are TRBV6-1 and TRBJ2-7, with 10 bases aligning to TRBD1. Germline V gene lookup returns CDR1 MNHNS and CDR2 SASEGT. V trimming: 1 base; J trimming: 4 bases; junction bases outside the gene matches: 10. There are 17 residues in the CDR3. CDR3 sequence reads: CASSEGRPRDRGYEQYF. In nucleotides, the CDR3 is TGTGCCAGCAGTGAAGGGAGGCCCAGGGACAGGGGATACGAGCAGTACTTC.

The rearrangement uses TRBV19 and TRBJ1-6; D remains ambiguous. CDR1 is LNHDA, CDR2 SQIVND, per germline (reference sequence). CDR3 length: 14 residues. Trimming cost V 0 bases and J 5 bases, with 5 bases left between them. The CDR3 DNA follows: TGTGCCAGTAGTATAGAACTTGATAATTCACCCCTCCACTTT. It yields the protein CASSIELDNSPLHF.

The chain couples TRBV10-1 to TRBJ2-1; D gene uncertain. CDR3 length equals 14 residues. Germline CDR1 WNHNN, CDR2 SYGVQD (reference sequence). Deletions cut 8 bases from V and 0 bases from J, with 11 bases between. CDR3 sequence: CASSDLSSYNEQFF. CDR3 in DNA: TGCGCCAGCTCGGACCTGAGCTCCTACAATGAGCAGTTCTTC.

This sequence joins TRBV6-5 and TRBJ1-1, with a tentative D call TRBD1 (5 bases). Germline V gene lookup returns CDR1 MNHEY and CDR2 SVGAGI. The V gene lost 0 bases and the J gene lost 0 bases, with 8 bases spanning the gap. The CDR3 runs to 15 residues. The CDR3 is CASSYSGGMNTEAFF. CDR3 DNA: TGTGCCAGCAGTTACTCCGGGGGGATGAACACTGAAGCTTTCTTT.

J is TRBJ2-3 and V is TRBV2, with TRBD1 matching over 9 bases. V shed 5 bases and J 2 bases; nucleotides not matched to a gene: 11. Germline values: CDR1 SNHLY, CDR2 FYNNEI. The CDR3 runs to 17 residues. The CDR3 coding sequence is TGTGCCAGCAGTCTCTCCTCCGGGACAGGGTTCACAGATACGCAGTATTTT. Translated: CASSLSSGTGFTDTQYF.

This clone was recorded a few times. The chain carries TRBV30 and TRBJ1-2, with 9 bases that match TRBD1. The junction had 1 base not matched to a gene; V was cut back by 3 bases and J by 5 bases. This CDR3 region has 12 residues. CDR1 is GTSNPN, CDR2 SVGIG, per germline (reference sequence). The CDR3 protein is CAWSGTGYGYTF. The CDR3 coding sequence is TGTGCCTGGAGCGGGACAGGGTATGGCTACACCTTC. The full variable domain, with the rest looked up from reference TRBV30 and TRBJ1-2, is SQTIHQWPATLVQPVGSPLSLECTVEGTSNPNLYWYRQAAGRGLQLLFYSVGIGQISSEVPQNLSASRPQDRQFILSSKKLLLSDSGFYLCAWSGTGYGYTFGSGTRLTVV.

This clone was counted a single time. V and J are TRBV30 and TRBJ2-7; 7 bases agree with TRBD2. The germline V gene has CDR1 GTSNPN and CDR2 SVGIG (reference sequence). The CDR3 is 15 residues long. The V gene end was trimmed by 5 bases and the J gene end by 0 bases; junction bases not matched to a gene: 10. CDR3 protein: CAWGLKWEGSYEQYF. The CDR3 coding sequence is TGTGCCTGGGGTCTTAAGTGGGAGGGCTCCTACGAGCAGTACTTC.

The chain carries TRBV27 and TRBJ1-4; 7 bases map to TRBD1. After removal of 3 bases from V and 3 bases from J, the junction contained 1 base not matched to a gene. Per germline, CDR1 MNHEY and CDR2 SMNVEV (reference sequence). The CDR3 length is 14 residues. The CDR3 DNA is TGTGCCAGCAGTTTTACAGGGGCTAATGAAAAACTGTTTTTT. Translating it yields CASSFTGANEKLFF.

The chain couples TRBV30 to TRBJ2-7; 9 positions agree with TRBD2. The CDR3 is 13 residues long. CDR1 and CDR2 (germline): GTSNPN, SVGIG (reference sequence). J was trimmed by 2 bases and V by 3 bases; bases with no gene match: 2. The CDR3 region is CAWSLAGTYEQYF. The CDR3 DNA sequence: TGTGCCTGGAGCCTAGCGGGGACCTACGAGCAGTACTTC.

The chain carries TRBV6-6 and TRBJ1-5, with D unresolved. Trimming cost V 10 bases and J 5 bases, with 9 bases left between them. Germline CDR1 and CDR2: MNHNY and SVGAGI (reference sequence). CDR3 length equals 11 residues. As DNA, the CDR3 is TGTGCCAACTTCAGATATCAGCCCCAGCATTTT. It is translated as CANFRYQPQHF.

This clone was seen a handful of times. This sequence joins TRBV7-9 and TRBJ1-1; maybe TRBD1 (6 bases). Trimming pared 5 bases from V and 1 base from J, leaving 11 bases between. This CDR3 comprises 14 residues. The germline V gene encodes CDR1 SEHNR and CDR2 FQNEAQ (reference sequence). For the CDR3, the DNA is TGTGCCAGCAGCCCCTGGGACACGAACACTGAAGCTTTCTTT. Its translation: CASSPWDTNTEAFF.

The chain carries TRBV5-6 and TRBJ1-2; D is undetermined. The CDR3 loop spans 13 amino acids. Germline V gene lookup returns CDR1 SGHDT and CDR2 YYEEEE. With 2 bases removed from V and 8 bases from J, the gap between germline ends came to 13 bases. CDR3: CASSFPGRSGYTF. Here the CDR3 DNA reads TGTGCCAGCAGCTTCCCCGGACGTAGCGGCTACACCTTC.

This chain links TRBV5-4 with TRBJ2-1; D gene uncertain. This CDR3 has 11 amino acids. The germline V gene encodes CDR1 SGHNT and CDR2 YYREEE (reference sequence). The V end was cut by 1 base, the J end by 5 bases, with 1 base between. CDR3 region: CASSLNNEQFF. The CDR3 DNA reads as TGTGCCAGCAGCTTGAACAATGAGCAGTTCTTC.